These 8 T cell receptor beta chains came from one sample sequenced in a study of T cells after yellow fever vaccination. TCRdb fed the 5' RACE reads into MiXCR, producing one record per CDR3 protein. The sample records about 350,000 distinct CDR3 sequences, around 8.1% being singletons. The sample here was PBMCs, taken around 45 days after the first yellow fever vaccination. The receptors originated from a man aged 18 to 35 who received the YFV17D yellow fever vaccine.

J is TRBJ1-5 and V is TRBV5-1; 9 nucleotides agree with TRBD1. The CDR3 loop spans 17 amino acids. The germline gives CDR1 SGHRS, CDR2 YFSETQ. V gave up 0 bases and J gave up 4 bases; unmatched junction bases: 8. The CDR3 sequence: CASSLVPSGQGNQPQHF. CDR3 in DNA: TGCGCCAGCAGCTTGGTTCCTTCGGGACAGGGTAATCAGCCCCAGCATTTT. The complete variable domain, with remaining parts taken from reference TRBV5-1 and TRBJ1-5, reads KAGVTQTPRYLIKTRGQQVTLSCSPISGHRSVSWYQQTPGQGLQFLFEYFSETQRNKGNFPGRFSGRQFSNSRSEMNVSTLELGDSALYLCASSLVPSGQGNQPQHFGDGTRLSIL.

The rearrangement joins TRBV7-2 to TRBJ2-4, with D unclear. CDR1 and CDR2 from the germline V gene are SGHTA and FQGNSA. With 5 bases removed from V and 3 bases from J, the gap between germline ends came to 8 bases. This CDR3 is built from 13 residues. Here the CDR3 DNA reads TGTGCCAGCAGCCCGTTAGGCAAAAACATTCAGTACTTC. It codes for CASSPLGKNIQYF.

There are a few counts of this clonotype. The J gene is TRBJ1-6, the V gene TRBV7-9; D is possibly TRBD1 (6 bases). V lost 4 bases, J lost 5 bases, and 12 bases lay in between. The CDR3 consists of 15 residues. CDR1 is SEHNR and CDR2 is FQNEAQ in the germline V gene (reference sequence). The CDR3 DNA reads TGTGCCAGCAGCTCCTACAGGGTAGATAATTCACCCCTCCACTTT. It codes for CASSSYRVDNSPLHF.

This rearrangement joins TRBV9 to TRBJ2-5, with TRBD2 as a possible D gene (6 bases). The CDR3 runs 13 residues. V was trimmed by 0 bases and J by 9 bases, leaving 12 bases between them. Germline V gene sequence: CDR1 SGDLS, CDR2 YYNGEE. CDR3 DNA: TGTGCCAGCAGCGTAGTGCCCACGGGGGCCCAGTACTTC. It is translated as CASSVVPTGAQYF.

This clonotype has at least ten counts. This chain links TRBV5-5 with TRBJ2-5; D perhaps matches TRBD1 (6 bases). The CDR3 is 13 residues long. In germline, CDR1 is SGHKS, CDR2 YYEKEE (reference sequence). The ends were cut back, 4 bases at V and 5 bases at J, with 12 bases in the middle. The DNA for the CDR3 is TGTGCCAGCAGCCTCCAGGGGTTGGAGACCCAGTACTTC. The encoded protein is CASSLQGLETQYF.

The V call is TRBV10-3, the J call TRBJ1-2, with TRBD1 identical over 11 bases. Looked up from germline, CDR1 is ENHRY and CDR2 is SYGVKD. With V trimmed by 2 bases and J by 8 bases, 10 bases remained unmatched. This CDR3 comprises 16 residues. CDR3 nucleotide sequence: TGTGCCATCAGTGAGCAGCCGGGACAGGGGGAGGAGGGCTACACCTTC. Translation gives CAISEQPGQGEEGYTF.

The sample holds many counts of this clonotype. This chain uses TRBV2 with TRBJ2-1; TRBD2 matches 8 bases. The CDR3 runs 14 residues. Germline CDR1 and CDR2: SNHLY and FYNNEI. J lost 8 bases, V lost 4 bases, and 7 bases had no gene match. The CDR3 loop is CASSASGGFDEQFF. The CDR3 DNA sequence: TGTGCCAGCAGTGCCTCGGGGGGGTTCGATGAGCAGTTCTTC. The variable domain in full, completed from reference TRBV2 and TRBJ2-1, reads EPEVTQTPSHQVTQMGQEVILRCVPISNHLYFYWYRQILGQKVEFLVSFYNNEISEKSEIFDDQFSVERPDGSNFTLKIRSTKLEDSAMYFCASSASGGFDEQFFGPGTRLTVL.

This clonotype has a handful of counts. The chain joins TRBV28 to TRBJ1-2; D is unresolved. Germline V CDR1 and CDR2: MDHEN, SYDVKM. With 3 bases removed from V and 3 bases from J, the gap between germline ends came to 11 bases. The CDR3 is 14 residues long. CDR3 coding DNA: TGTGCCAGCAGTTTGGTGGCCAGCCACTATGGCTACACCTTC. It codes for CASSLVASHYGYTF.